The 15 T cell receptor beta chains listed next were all sequenced from one sample in a study of neurological immune-mediated disorders. A single record per CDR3 protein comes from TCRdb applying MiXCR to the 5' RACE reads. The table lists 65,000 to 90,000 distinct CDR3 sequences, 9% to 12% of them singletons. The sequenced material came from PBMCs. All receptors derive from a man aged 35-49 years in good health.

Remarks on this clonotype: A read error may account for a junction end that differs from germline. The V gene is TRBV28, the J gene TRBJ2-3, with TRBD2 as a possible D gene (5 bases). This CDR3 has 14 residues. The germline V gene has CDR1 MDHEN and CDR2 SYDVKM. The CDR3 nucleotides are TGTGCCAGCAGTTTTCCTTCTAGCACAGATAAGCAGTATTTT. It encodes CASSFPSSTDKQYF.

This clonotype was detected ten times or more. The chain joins TRBV29-1 to TRBJ1-4; D unclear. The CDR3 totals 12 residues. Germline assignment: CDR1 SQVTM and CDR2 ANQGSEA. V lost 0 bases and J lost 17, with 16 bases in between. CDR3 bases: TGCAGCGTTGAAGATGTAGGACCCGGGGAATTTTTT. Translation: CSVEDVGPGEFF.

This clonotype was seen ten or more times. V usage is TRBV29-1 and J usage is TRBJ2-1, with 8 bases aligning to TRBD2. Trimming removed 3 bases from V and 7 bases from J; junction bases left unmatched: 5. This CDR3 spans 13 amino acids. The V gene's germline CDR1 is SQVTM and CDR2 ANQGSEA. For the CDR3, the DNA is TGCAGCGTTGACACGGGAGGGGGGAATGAGCAGTTCTTC. This codes for CSVDTGGGNEQFF.

This clonotype was counted many times. J is TRBJ2-5 and V is TRBV28, with D tentatively TRBD1 or TRBD2 (7 bases each). This CDR3 comprises 19 residues. The V end was cut by 2 bases, the J end by 7 bases, with 29 bases between. Germline V gene lookup returns CDR1 MDHEN and CDR2 SYDVKM. Here the CDR3 reads CASSLQGGEGLAVGRTQYF. DNA for the CDR3: TGTGCCAGCAGTTTACAGGGGGGAGAAGGCCTAGCGGTTGGAAGGACCCAGTACTTC.

V usage is TRBV9 and J usage is TRBJ2-5; D is unclear. V lost 3 bases to trimming and J lost 2 bases, with 11 bases between them. The CDR3 is made up of 14 amino acids. Germline V gives CDR1 SGDLS, CDR2 YYNGEE. The DNA of the CDR3 is TGTGCCAGCAGCGCCGGGTCTTCTCAAGAGACCCAGTACTTC. Encoded protein: CASSAGSSQETQYF.

This clonotype was found many times. The chain carries TRBV7-9 and TRBJ1-1; D might be TRBD1 (6 bases). This CDR3 is 16 amino acids long. V lost 3 bases and J 4 bases, leaving 18 bases between the germline ends. Germline CDR1 and CDR2: SEHNR and FQNEAQ (reference sequence). The CDR3 region has the DNA TGTGCCAGCAGCTTCCCAACCGGACAGTTGGGCACTGAAGCTTTCTTT. Translated: CASSFPTGQLGTEAFF.

As to this clonotype: A junction end diverges from the germline sequence, so it may reflect a read error. J is TRBJ2-1 and V is TRBV20-1, with D perhaps matching TRBD2 (5 bases). This CDR3 region has 13 residues. Germline assignment: CDR1 DFQATT and CDR2 SNEGSKA (reference sequence). The CDR3 spells CSARLAATGVCVF. The CDR3 DNA reads as TGCAGTGCTAGGCTAGCAGCCACCGGTGTGTGTGTCTTC.

This clonotype occurred many times. The chain is built from TRBV27 and TRBJ1-1; 7 bases are shared with TRBD1. CDR1 is MNHEY, CDR2 SMNVEV, per germline (reference sequence). With 3 bases clipped from V and 9 bases from J, the junction kept 7 bases outside the gene matches. The CDR3 length is 13 residues. The CDR3 DNA sequence: TGTGCCAGCAGTTTGGCCGTGGGACAGAAAGCTTTCTTT. It specifies CASSLAVGQKAFF.

The table lists this clonotype with a few counts. CDR3 protein: CSVLKTPGQAFIGGLYGYTF. The CDR3 coding sequence is TGCAGTGTACTTAAAACCCCGGGACAGGCTTTCATAGGGGGTCTCTATGGCTACACCTTC. J is TRBJ1-2 and V is TRBV20-1; 8 bases fit TRBD1. Germline loops: CDR1 DFQATT, CDR2 SNEGSKA (reference sequence). After removal of 7 bases from V and 4 bases from J, the junction contained 29 bases not matched to a gene. The CDR3 sequence is 20 residues long.

This clonotype was observed many times. The chain uses TRBV14 and TRBJ2-7, with D hard to call. The CDR3 is 17 residues long. In germline, CDR1 is SGHDN, CDR2 FVKESK. Deletions cut 3 bases from V and 2 bases from J, with 20 bases between. The CDR3, as DNA: TGTGCCAGCAGCCACCCTGGCTCCGGCTGGGGAACCTACGAGCAGTACTTC. Protein sequence: CASSHPGSGWGTYEQYF.

There are many counts of this clonotype. CDR3 nucleotides: TGTGCCAGCAGCCTTGGACAGTTAGGATCCTACACCTTC. Translating gives CASSLGQLGSYTF. The V gene is TRBV27, the J gene TRBJ1-2, with D tentatively TRBD1 (6 bases). Trimming cost V 6 bases and J 10 bases, with 18 bases left between them. The germline CDR1 and CDR2 sequences are MNHEY and SMNVEV (reference sequence). This CDR3 is built from 13 residues.

The table lists this clonotype with many counts. The V and J genes are TRBV6-5 and TRBJ2-2, with 12 bases matching TRBD1. Germline loops: CDR1 MNHEY, CDR2 SVGAGI. The junction had 14 bases not matched to a gene; V was cut back by 5 bases and J by 4 bases. CDR3 size: 19 residues. CDR3 amino acids: CASSTAPPGQGAGTGELFF. The CDR3 bases are TGTGCCAGCAGTACCGCACCTCCGGGACAGGGGGCGGGCACCGGGGAGCTGTTTTTT.

Ten or more counts support this clonotype. The chain employs TRBV12-3 or TRBV12-4 and TRBJ2-7; D tentatively fits TRBD1 or TRBD2 (6 bases each). Trimming removed 6 bases at V and 5 bases at J, with 17 bases between. The CDR3 length is 14 residues. DNA for the CDR3: TGTGCCAGCAGCCCCATGGGGGGCGTGGACGAGCAGTACTTC. It translates to CASSPMGGVDEQYF.

In this sample, this clonotype turned up many times. The gene calls are TRBV5-1 and TRBJ1-6; D is unresolved. There are 16 residues in the CDR3. In germline, CDR1 is SGHRS, CDR2 YFSETQ. V shed 0 bases and J shed 0 bases, with 7 bases lying between them. Here the CDR3 DNA reads TGCGCCAGCAGCTTGGTGGGTAGCTCCTATAATTCACCCCTCCACTTT. Its protein product is CASSLVGSSYNSPLHF.

The table lists this clonotype with many counts. This sequence joins TRBV9 and TRBJ2-3; TRBD2 matches 10 bases. This CDR3 is built from 14 residues. V gave up 3 bases and J gave up 3 bases; unmatched junction bases: 1. Germline loops: CDR1 SGDLS, CDR2 YYNGEE. CDR3 amino acids: CASSASGSTDTQYF. DNA of the CDR3: TGTGCCAGCAGCGCTAGCGGGAGTACAGATACGCAGTATTTT.